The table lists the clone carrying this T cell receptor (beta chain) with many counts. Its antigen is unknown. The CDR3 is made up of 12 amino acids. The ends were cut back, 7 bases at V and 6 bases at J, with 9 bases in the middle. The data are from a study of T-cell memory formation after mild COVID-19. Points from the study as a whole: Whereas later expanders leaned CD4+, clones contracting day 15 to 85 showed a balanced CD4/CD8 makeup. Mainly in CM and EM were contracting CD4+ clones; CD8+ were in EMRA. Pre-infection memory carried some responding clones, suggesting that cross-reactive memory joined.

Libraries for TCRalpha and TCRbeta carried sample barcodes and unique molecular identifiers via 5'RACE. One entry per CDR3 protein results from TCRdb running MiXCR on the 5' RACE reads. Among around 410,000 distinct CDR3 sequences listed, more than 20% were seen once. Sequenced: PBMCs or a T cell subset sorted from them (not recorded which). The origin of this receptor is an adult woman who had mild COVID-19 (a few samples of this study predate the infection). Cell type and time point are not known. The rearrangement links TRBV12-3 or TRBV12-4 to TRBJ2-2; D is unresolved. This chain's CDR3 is CASNPGPGELFF. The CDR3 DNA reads TGTGCCAGCAACCCCGGACCCGGGGAGCTGTTTTTT.